These T cell receptor beta chains were read from a single sample in a study of beta chain features in type 1 diabetes. Here immunoSEQ multiplex PCR was the method, and the copy in TCRdb shows in-frame clones only, minus some. The repertoire holds fewer than 45,000 clones, about 66% seen once, with more than 1.5% in the top ten. Sequenced sample: Tregs from blood. The receptors originated from a man aged 25-45 years with type 1 diabetes. Some clones in this sample may be carry-over from other donors' samples. The conserved cysteine and the conserved F or W are not part of the CDR3 here. A D gene is named only where the DNA matches it firmly.

V	J	D	CDR3
TRBV4-2	TRBJ2-3	.	ASSQVKRVSTDTQY
TRBV10-3	TRBJ2-5	.	AISAREETQY
TRBV28	TRBJ2-7	.	ASSRRGYEQY
TRBV6-1	TRBJ2-3	TRBD1	ASSRDRGDTQY
TRBV19	TRBJ2-5	TRBD1	ASSSTGSETQY
TRBV11-2	TRBJ2-1	TRBD2	ASSTSPFSGGAGNEQF
TRBV6-5	TRBJ2-7	.	ASRNGGDGEQY
TRBV7-6	TRBJ1-2	.	ASSLNIGGAYGYT
TRBV19	TRBJ2-7	.	ASSTQGGLIYEQY
TRBV5-4	TRBJ2-5	.	ASSFFLQGETQY
TRBV27	TRBJ2-7	.	ASRRQGRDEQY
TRBV11-2	TRBJ1-4	TRBD1	ASSLSGTGAEKLF
TRBV7-8	TRBJ2-2	.	ASSLLAGADTGELF
TRBV7-2	TRBJ2-7	TRBD2	ASSLGGGSLYEQY
TRBV6-5	TRBJ2-5	.	ASSFPGVGETQY
TRBV5-1	.	.	ASTDSYEQY
TRBV5-1	TRBJ2-7	TRBD1	ASSLAPGTGNEQY
TRBV10-3	TRBJ1-5	.	AISPSTNQPQH
TRBV4-3	TRBJ2-1	.	ASSQAGGTEQF
TRBV5-1	TRBJ2-5	.	ASSLGGSETQY
TRBV5-1	TRBJ2-7	.	ASSLDTHSYEQY
TRBV7-3	TRBJ2-1	TRBD2	ASSFQAGVINEQF
TRBV18	TRBJ2-7	.	ASSPRRVFAEQY
TRBV4-2	TRBJ1-4	.	ASSPADATNEKLF
TRBV30	TRBJ2-5	TRBD2	AWSRFKTSGRTRETQY
TRBV6-5	TRBJ1-2	.	AVHPNRQGDYGYT
TRBV18	.	TRBD1	ASSPTGTGYEQY
TRBV7-2	TRBJ2-6	TRBD2	ASSHGGAGANVLT
TRBV6-6	TRBJ1-2	.	ASAGYSYGYT
TRBV29-1	TRBJ2-1	.	SVQLQWQF
TRBV21-1	TRBJ2-3	.	ASSKFSGTDTQY
TRBV5-1	TRBJ1-5	TRBD1	ASREGAGQPQH
TRBV7-2	TRBJ2-2	.	ASSLGYANTGELF
TRBV4-2	.	TRBD1	ASSLETGTGIYEQY
TRBV5-6	TRBJ2-2	TRBD2	ASSSFTRGGKAGELF
TRBV2	TRBJ2-5	TRBD2	ASGGVTGGETQY
TRBV12-5	TRBJ2-7	TRBD1	ASGLEIIRDRGHEQY
TRBV2	TRBJ2-5	.	ASSERGGTQY
TRBV5-4	TRBJ1-2	.	ASSLQPGGRYT
TRBV7-2	TRBJ2-7	TRBD1	ASSLLPGTEAYEQY
TRBV6-5	TRBJ2-5	.	ASTHWGEQY
TRBV25-1	TRBJ1-1	.	ASSARGAGAEAF
TRBV6-5	TRBJ2-2	TRBD1	ASSYTGANTGELF
TRBV4-1	TRBJ1-6	TRBD1	ASSQLTGESNSPLH
TRBV28	TRBJ1-2	.	ASRADDRPQNYGYT
TRBV5-1	TRBJ1-2	TRBD1	ASSSGSGQGGYGYT
TRBV10-3	TRBJ1-2	.	AISPRGSDYGYT
TRBV6-1	TRBJ2-1	TRBD2	ASSGSLAGGYNEQF
TRBV5-4	TRBJ2-5	.	ASSLGREGETQY
TRBV30	TRBJ2-1	.	AWSSNTYNEQF
TRBV6-5	TRBJ1-3	TRBD1	ASSLAGTGMNTIY
TRBV7-2	TRBJ2-3	.	ASSLTVLDTQY
TRBV7-2	TRBJ2-5	.	ASSLGGTFGETQY
TRBV4-1	TRBJ2-5	TRBD1	ASSQNWIQGQETQY
TRBV9	TRBJ2-7	TRBD2	ASSLTGTRLGEQY
TRBV5-1	TRBJ1-4	TRBD1	ASSLRQGGYNEKLF
TRBV7-2	TRBJ2-1	TRBD2	ASTTISGGEQF
TRBV2	TRBJ2-1	TRBD1	ASSEQGVRYNEQF
TRBV19	TRBJ2-7	TRBD2	ASSAPGGGRSYEQY